This TCR beta chain was recovered during a study of blood T cell repertoires in COVID-19. Study-level background: Samples taken during acute and convalescent COVID-19 were collected in the United States, Italy and Spain. Sample material is recorded as cDNA or gDNA derived from T cells, B-cell-depleted T cells, or PBMCs.

Per the original data handling: Amplification with reference gene primers provided the estimates of nucleated cell counts. The data were produced by immunoSEQ multiplex PCR, yet TCRdb's version contains in-frame clones alone and is incomplete. The V and J calls and clone size come from that table; D and trimming were worked out from the DNA. The sample has about 30,000 clones, 81% seen once; the top ten hold about 3%. This CDR3 is built from 13 residues. The V end was cut by 6 bases, the J end by 2 bases, with 10 bases between. The germline V gene encodes CDR1 MNHEY and CDR2 SMNVEV (reference sequence).

This chain connects TRBV27 to TRBJ1-2; tentatively, D is TRBD1 (6 bases). This TCR came from a man in his 70s with COVID-19, enrolled during active disease. Specimen: peripheral blood. CDR3 nucleotides: TGTGCCAGCAGCCGGACAGACAACTATGGCTACACCTTC. It is translated as CASSRTDNYGYTF.